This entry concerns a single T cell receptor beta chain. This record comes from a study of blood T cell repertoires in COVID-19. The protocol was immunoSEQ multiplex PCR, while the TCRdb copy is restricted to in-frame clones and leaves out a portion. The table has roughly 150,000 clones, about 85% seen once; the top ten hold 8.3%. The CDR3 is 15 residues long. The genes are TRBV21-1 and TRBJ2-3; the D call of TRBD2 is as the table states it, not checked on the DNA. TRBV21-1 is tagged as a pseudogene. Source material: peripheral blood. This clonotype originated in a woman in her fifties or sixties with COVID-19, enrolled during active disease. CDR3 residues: CASRRLAGSTDTQYF. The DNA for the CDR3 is TGTGCCAGCAGGAGACTAGCGGGGAGTACAGATACGCAGTATTTT.